The 21 T cell receptor beta chains in this list originate from one sample, sequenced in a study of tumour-infiltrating T cells in Burkitt lymphoma. Profiled with immunoSEQ multiplex PCR; TCRdb holds only in-frame clones, not every one. The sample consists of 300 to 400 clones, 20% to 25% of them appearing once. What was sequenced was tumor tissue. Receptor source: a human donor with Burkitt lymphoma.

The chain carries TRBV7-2 and TRBJ2-3; D unresolved. Trimming took off 6 bases at V and 2 bases at J, with 6 bases between the two ends. CDR3 length: 12 residues. Germline values: CDR1 SGHTA, CDR2 FQGNSA. The CDR3 is CASSYYTDTQYF. The CDR3 bases are TGTGCCAGCAGTTATTACACAGATACGCAGTATTTT.

This clone appeared a few times. This chain joins TRBV9 and TRBJ2-7; D possibly matches TRBD1 or TRBD2 (5 bases each). CDR1 is SGDLS and CDR2 is YYNGEE in the germline V gene. The CDR3 extends over 13 amino acids. Trimming cost V 4 bases and J 5 bases, with 13 bases left between them. The CDR3 loop is CASSPWDANEQYF. The DNA of the CDR3 is TGTGCCAGCAGCCCCTGGGACGCCAACGAGCAGTACTTC.

V gene TRBV7-6 combines with J gene TRBJ2-6; 9 bases are shared with TRBD2. The germline gives CDR1 SGHVS, CDR2 FNYEAQ. CDR3 length: 17 residues. J was trimmed by 3 bases and V by 1 base; bases with no gene match: 4. For the CDR3, the DNA is TGTGCCAGCAGCTTAGAGACTAGCGGAGGTGGGGCCAACGTCCTGACTTTC. This gives the protein CASSLETSGGGANVLTF.

A few counts support this clone. V and J are TRBV30 and TRBJ1-1; weak D call: TRBD1 (5 bases). The CDR3 is 13 residues long. Germline CDR1 and CDR2: GTSNPN and SVGIG (reference sequence). The V end lost 5 bases, the J end lost 4 bases, and 14 bases lay between the germline ends. The CDR3 DNA follows: TGTGCCTGGGGATGGACAAGGGGCACTGAAGCTTTCTTT. This gives the protein CAWGWTRGTEAFF.

This clone is a singleton in its sample. V is TRBV27 and J is TRBJ2-2; a weak D match, TRBD2 (6 bases). From germline, CDR1 is MNHEY and CDR2 SMNVEV (reference sequence). The CDR3 contains 15 residues. The V end lost 7 bases, the J end lost 1 base, and 13 bases lay between the germline ends. The DNA for the CDR3 is TGTGCCAGCACCCCTTGGGGAGGGAACACCGGGGAGCTGTTTTTT. Amino acid sequence: CASTPWGGNTGELFF.

The chain carries TRBV9 and TRBJ1-5; D remains unclear. V was clipped by 0 bases and J by 3 bases, with 10 bases between them. In germline, CDR1 is SGDLS, CDR2 YYNGEE. The CDR3 length is 15 residues. The DNA for the CDR3 is TGTGCCAGCAGCGTAGTAGACTCCCCCAATCAGCCCCAGCATTTT. It translates to CASSVVDSPNQPQHF. The full variable domain, completed using reference TRBV9 and TRBJ1-5, is DSGVTQTPKHLITATGQRVTLRCSPRSGDLSVYWYQQSLDQGLQFLIQYYNGEERAKGNILERFSAQQFPDLHSELNLSSLELGDSALYFCASSVVDSPNQPQHFGDGTRLSIL.

CDR3 region: CASREMTGRIGETQYF. CDR3 DNA sequence: TGTGCCAGCAGAGAGATGACAGGACGAATAGGGGAGACCCAGTACTTC. This chain joins TRBV2 and TRBJ2-5; tentatively, D is TRBD1 (6 bases). Trimming removed 6 bases from V and 5 bases from J, with 22 bases in between. This CDR3 contains 16 residues. Germline V CDR1 and CDR2: SNHLY, FYNNEI.

In regard to this clone: One junction end does not reproduce the germline sequence, and a read error may be involved. The V call is TRBV6-1, the J call TRBJ2-2; possibly TRBD2 for D (5 bases). CDR1 MNHNS and CDR2 SASEGT come from the germline V gene. This CDR3 spans 13 amino acids. CDR3: CASSYPNTGELFF. The CDR3 DNA sequence: TGTGCCAGCAGCTACCCGAACACCGGGGAGCTATTTTTT.

This clone is classed as hyperexpanded. The V call is TRBV19, the J call TRBJ2-7; 12 bases align to TRBD1. The CDR3 runs 14 residues. The germline V gene has CDR1 LNHDA and CDR2 SQIVND (reference sequence). V lost 4 bases and J lost 5; bases outside the gene matches: 3. CDR3 in DNA: TGTGCCAGTAGTACGGGACAGGGGGCGGACGAGCAGTACTTC. Protein sequence: CASSTGQGADEQYF.

This clone has more than one count but fewer than ten. The chain couples TRBV7-2 to TRBJ2-7; D unresolved. The V end lost 1 base, the J end lost 3 bases, and 13 bases lay between the germline ends. This CDR3 is built from 15 residues. Germline-derived CDR1 and CDR2 are SGHTA and FQGNSA. The CDR3 protein is CASSLGIGSGYEQYF. The CDR3 DNA is TGTGCCAGCAGCTTAGGAATCGGATCCGGCTACGAGCAGTACTTC.

The chain recombines TRBV16 with TRBJ2-7; D is perhaps TRBD1 (6 bases). Germline CDR1 and CDR2: KGHSY and FQNENV. The CDR3 spans 15 residues. V lost 4 bases, J lost 4 bases, and 17 bases lay in between. The CDR3 DNA follows: TGTGCCAGCAGCCGCGTAGGGGACATCCGGTACGAGCAGTACTTC. Translation: CASSRVGDIRYEQYF.

The chain is built from TRBV9 and TRBJ1-3; D may be TRBD1 (6 bases). Trimming removed 2 bases from V and 0 bases from J, with 15 bases in between. Germline V CDR1 and CDR2: SGDLS, YYNGEE. The CDR3 has 17 amino acids. The CDR3 coding sequence is TGTGCCAGCAGCGTTAACAGGGTCAGGGACTCTGGAAACACCATATATTTT. Amino acid sequence: CASSVNRVRDSGNTIYF.

This clone appeared a few times. The chain combines TRBV29-1 with TRBJ2-1, with D tentatively TRBD1 or TRBD2 (6 bases each). This CDR3 region has 13 residues. Germline V lookup: CDR1 SQVTM, CDR2 ANQGSEA. Trimming took off 3 bases at V and 2 bases at J, with 8 bases between the two ends. CDR3 bases: TGCAGCGTTGAGAGGGGGGCCTACAATGAGCAGTTCTTC. Amino acid sequence: CSVERGAYNEQFF.

The rearrangement links TRBV7-2 to TRBJ2-1, with D possibly being TRBD1 or TRBD2 (5 bases each). The CDR3 loop spans 11 amino acids. Between the trimmed V and J ends, which lost 5 bases and 9 bases, there was a span of 8 bases. From germline, CDR1 is SGHTA and CDR2 FQGNSA. This CDR3 is CASSRGGEQFF. As DNA, the CDR3 is TGTGCCAGCAGCCGTGGGGGTGAGCAGTTCTTC.

This chain uses TRBV6-1 with TRBJ2-7, with D tentatively TRBD1 (5 bases). Germline CDR1 is MNHNS and CDR2 is SASEGT. Trimming cost V 3 bases and J 5 bases, with 17 bases left between them. There are 15 residues in the CDR3. The CDR3 loop reads CASSDRAGNTHEQYF. CDR3 in DNA: TGTGCCAGCAGTGATCGGGCAGGGAATACGCACGAGCAGTACTTC.

The CDR3 DNA sequence: TGCGCCAGCAGCCAAGATGGCGGGGGCCCCGGCACAGATACGCAGTATTTT. It codes for CASSQDGGGPGTDTQYF. The chain has TRBV4-3 and TRBJ2-3; tentatively, D is TRBD2 (7 bases). The CDR3 is 17 residues long. The V gene lost 0 bases and the J gene lost 1 base, with 14 bases spanning the gap. Germline CDR1 and CDR2: LGHNA and YSLEER.

In this sample, this clone turned up a few times. This chain joins TRBV19 and TRBJ2-7; 9 bases are shared with TRBD1. V lost 6 bases to trimming and J lost 5 bases; unmatched junction nucleotides: 8. The germline gives CDR1 LNHDA, CDR2 SQIVND (reference sequence). The CDR3 covers 14 residues. CDR3 protein: CASSYSGTGNEQYF. The CDR3 region has the DNA TGTGCCAGTAGCTACTCGGGGACAGGGAACGAGCAGTACTTC.

The rearrangement links TRBV11-2 to TRBJ2-5, with D possibly being TRBD2 (6 bases). The CDR3 length is 14 residues. The germline gives CDR1 SGHAT, CDR2 FQNNGV. V shed 0 bases and J shed 2 bases, with 7 bases lying between them. The CDR3 sequence: CASSLEGGQETQYF. CDR3 nucleotides: TGTGCCAGCAGCTTAGAGGGGGGACAAGAGACCCAGTACTTC. Combining the CDR3 with reference TRBV11-2 and TRBJ2-5 gives the whole variable domain EAGVAQSPRYKIIEKRQSVAFWCNPISGHATLYWYQQILGQGPKLLIQFQNNGVVDDSQLPKDRFSAERLKGVDSTLKIQPAKLEDSAVYLCASSLEGGQETQYFGPGTRLLVL.

This sequence joins TRBV27 and TRBJ2-2; a possible D gene is TRBD2 (6 bases). The ends were cut back, 5 bases at V and 9 bases at J, with 19 bases in the middle. The CDR3 covers 15 residues. In germline, CDR1 is MNHEY, CDR2 SMNVEV (reference sequence). CDR3 coding DNA: TGTGCCAGCAGTCTGAAGGGACTCGCAGTCAGGGAGCTGTTTTTT. Amino acids: CASSLKGLAVRELFF.

This clone has a handful of counts. This rearrangement joins TRBV6-5 to TRBJ2-1; D gene uncertain. The CDR3 consists of 14 residues. Between the trimmed V and J ends, which lost 6 bases and 4 bases, there was a span of 13 bases. The germline V gene has CDR1 MNHEY and CDR2 SVGAGI. The CDR3 loop reads CASSSVDLYNEQFF. CDR3 in DNA: TGTGCCAGCAGCTCCGTGGACCTGTACAATGAGCAGTTCTTC.

This chain joins TRBV7-8 and TRBJ2-7; unclear D gene. This CDR3 region has 12 residues. Trimming took 1 base from V and 2 from J, leaving 3 bases between them. The germline CDR1 and CDR2 sequences are SGHVS and FQNEAQ. The CDR3 spells CASSLGAYEQYF. The CDR3 DNA is TGTGCCAGCAGCTTAGGCGCCTACGAGCAGTACTTC. Combining the CDR3 with reference TRBV7-8 and TRBJ2-7 gives the whole variable domain GAGVSQSPRYKVAKRGQDVALRCDPISGHVSLFWYQQALGQGPEFLTYFQNEAQLDKSGLPSDRFFAERPEGSVSTLKIQRTQQEDSAVYLCASSLGAYEQYFGPGTRLTVT.